Listed below are T cell receptor beta chains from one sample, sequenced in a study of blood T cells in healthy people across ages. TCRdb independently ran MiXCR on the 5' RACE reads; one entry per CDR3 protein. The sample includes about 800,000 distinct CDR3 sequences, roughly 25% of them seen just once. This sample was also put to use in a study of T cells of mothers and their children.

Sequencing was carried out using blood. The receptors here all came from a boy between 5 and 17 years old in good health. Both conserved end residues are part of each CDR3. Each record gives: clone size, J gene, V gene, D gene, CDR3 DNA, CDR3 protein. The D gene is left open where the match is weak. Expanded clones are given a class, and other clones once, few, many or no size at all.

abundance: -; j_gene: TRBJ2-7; v_gene: TRBV3-1; d_gene: TRBD2; CDR3nt: TGTGCCAGCGGCCTAGCGGGAGGGCCACTGAGGGAGCAGTACTTC; CDR3aa: CASGLAGGPLREQYF
abundance: few; j_gene: TRBJ2-3; v_gene: TRBV9; d_gene: -; CDR3nt: TGTGCCAGCAGCGTAGCCCCTAGCACAGATACGCAGTATTTT; CDR3aa: CASSVAPSTDTQYF
abundance: few; j_gene: TRBJ2-7; v_gene: TRBV5-1; d_gene: TRBD1; CDR3nt: TGCGCCAGTAGGCTGCGACAGGGATACGAGCAGTACTTC; CDR3aa: CASRLRQGYEQYF
abundance: -; j_gene: TRBJ2-7; v_gene: TRBV11-2; d_gene: -; CDR3nt: TGTGCCAGCAGCTTACGGCCCCTCGGGTGGGGGGCCCCCTACGAGCAGTACTTC; CDR3aa: CASSLRPLGWGAPYEQYF
abundance: few; j_gene: TRBJ2-7; v_gene: TRBV5-1; d_gene: -; CDR3nt: TGCGCCAGCAGCTTGGGATCAGGGAACTTGTACGAGCAGTACTTC; CDR3aa: CASSLGSGNLYEQYF
abundance: few; j_gene: TRBJ2-7; v_gene: TRBV7-9; d_gene: -; CDR3nt: TGTGCCAGCAGCTTTAATGGGGACCCCTACGAGCAGTACTTC; CDR3aa: CASSFNGDPYEQYF
abundance: few; j_gene: TRBJ1-4; v_gene: TRBV29-1; d_gene: -; CDR3nt: TGCAGCGTGCTGCGGGGAGGAAATGAAAAACTGTTTTTT; CDR3aa: CSVLRGGNEKLFF
abundance: -; j_gene: TRBJ1-1; v_gene: TRBV7-2; d_gene: -; CDR3nt: TGTGCCAGCAGCTTAAATACAGGGTGGCAGGGCACTGAAGCTTTCTTT; CDR3aa: CASSLNTGWQGTEAFF
abundance: -; j_gene: TRBJ2-3; v_gene: TRBV24-1; d_gene: -; CDR3nt: TGTGCCACCAGTGATACTCGTATCGACACAGATACGCAGTATTTT; CDR3aa: CATSDTRIDTDTQYF
abundance: -; j_gene: TRBJ2-1; v_gene: TRBV29-1; d_gene: TRBD2; CDR3nt: TGCAGCGGGAGCGGGGGGGCCAATAATGAGCAGTTCTTC; CDR3aa: CSGSGGANNEQFF
abundance: -; j_gene: TRBJ2-5; v_gene: TRBV10-3; d_gene: -; CDR3nt: TGTGCCATCAGTGAGCCCGGGAGCCAAGAGACCCAGTACTTC; CDR3aa: CAISEPGSQETQYF
abundance: few; j_gene: TRBJ2-7; v_gene: TRBV28; d_gene: -; CDR3nt: TGTGCCAGCAGTAATGCAGGGGCGAGTCCGTACTTC; CDR3aa: CASSNAGASPYF
abundance: -; j_gene: TRBJ2-3; v_gene: TRBV2; d_gene: -; CDR3nt: TGTGCCAGCAAAATCCAAGGGGCGAGCTTCACAGATACGCAGTATTTT; CDR3aa: CASKIQGASFTDTQYF
abundance: few; j_gene: TRBJ1-4; v_gene: TRBV28; d_gene: TRBD1; CDR3nt: TGTGCCAGCAGTTTCGACAGGGGTTGGGAAAAACTGTTTTTT; CDR3aa: CASSFDRGWEKLFF
abundance: few; j_gene: TRBJ1-4; v_gene: TRBV15; d_gene: TRBD1; CDR3nt: TGTGCCACCAGCGCCCCGACAGGGAATCGTGAAAAACTGTTTTTT; CDR3aa: CATSAPTGNREKLFF
abundance: -; j_gene: TRBJ1-2; v_gene: TRBV15; d_gene: -; CDR3nt: TGTGCCACCAGCAGAGCTCGTGGCCACGTCTATGGCTACACCTTC; CDR3aa: CATSRARGHVYGYTF
abundance: few; j_gene: TRBJ2-5; v_gene: TRBV20-1; d_gene: TRBD2; CDR3nt: TGCAGTGCTCCCGGGACTAGCGGAGAGACCCAGTACTTC; CDR3aa: CSAPGTSGETQYF
abundance: -; j_gene: TRBJ2-1; v_gene: TRBV4-1; d_gene: -; CDR3nt: TGCGCCAGCAGCCAAGAAGTCCGTAGTGAGCAGTTCTTC; CDR3aa: CASSQEVRSEQFF
abundance: few; j_gene: TRBJ2-7; v_gene: TRBV27; d_gene: -; CDR3nt: TGTGCCAGCAGTAGGGCCCCCAGTTACGAGCAGTACTTC; CDR3aa: CASSRAPSYEQYF
abundance: -; j_gene: TRBJ1-5; v_gene: TRBV7-8; d_gene: -; CDR3nt: TGTGCCAGCAGCTTAGAAAGTCAGCCCCAGCATTTT; CDR3aa: CASSLESQPQHF
abundance: -; j_gene: TRBJ1-2; v_gene: TRBV6-5; d_gene: TRBD1; CDR3nt: TGTGCCTCAGCACCCGACAGGGGAAGTGGCTATGGCTACACCTTC; CDR3aa: CASAPDRGSGYGYTF
abundance: -; j_gene: TRBJ2-3; v_gene: TRBV20-1; d_gene: -; CDR3nt: TGCAGTGCTAGAGATCTCAGGGGTAAAGGAACAGATACGCAGTATTTT; CDR3aa: CSARDLRGKGTDTQYF
abundance: few; j_gene: TRBJ2-5; v_gene: TRBV14; d_gene: -; CDR3nt: TGTGCCAGCAGCACCCGGGCAGAAGAGACCCAGTACTTC; CDR3aa: CASSTRAEETQYF
abundance: few; j_gene: TRBJ2-7; v_gene: TRBV3-1; d_gene: -; CDR3nt: TGTGCCAGCAGCCAGACCCAACAGGGCCGCGAGCAGTACTTC; CDR3aa: CASSQTQQGREQYF
abundance: -; j_gene: TRBJ1-6; v_gene: TRBV9; d_gene: -; CDR3nt: TGTGCCAGCAGCGGGGCGGGAGGGGCAGCTAATTCACCCCTCCACTTT; CDR3aa: CASSGAGGAANSPLHF
abundance: -; j_gene: TRBJ2-3; v_gene: TRBV21-1; d_gene: -; CDR3nt: TGTGCCAGCAGCATGAAGAAGTCAGGGACAGATACGCAGTATTTT; CDR3aa: CASSMKKSGTDTQYF
abundance: -; j_gene: TRBJ2-1; v_gene: TRBV20-1; d_gene: TRBD2; CDR3nt: TGCAGTGCTGAAGATAGCGGGAGGTCCTACAATGAGCAGTTCTTC; CDR3aa: CSAEDSGRSYNEQFF
abundance: -; j_gene: TRBJ2-7; v_gene: TRBV28; d_gene: TRBD2; CDR3nt: TGTGCCAGCAGTTCGGGGGGTAGCGGGGGATACGAGCAGTACTTC; CDR3aa: CASSSGGSGGYEQYF
abundance: few; j_gene: TRBJ2-1; v_gene: TRBV5-1; d_gene: -; CDR3nt: TGCGCCAGCAGCTTGGTCGGGGGGCTAAACAATGAGCAGTTCTTC; CDR3aa: CASSLVGGLNNEQFF
abundance: -; j_gene: TRBJ1-2; v_gene: TRBV5-1; d_gene: -; CDR3nt: TGCGCCAGCAGCTTGGGCGAAGGACGTTCCTATGGCTACACCTTC; CDR3aa: CASSLGEGRSYGYTF
abundance: few; j_gene: TRBJ2-3; v_gene: TRBV18; d_gene: TRBD1; CDR3nt: TGTGCCAGCTCACCCTCGGGACAGGGTGATGGTTGGCAGTATTTT; CDR3aa: CASSPSGQGDGWQYF
abundance: few; j_gene: TRBJ2-6; v_gene: TRBV28; d_gene: TRBD1; CDR3nt: TGTGCCAGCAGTCCCGGGACAGGGGGGACCAACGTCCTGACTTTC; CDR3aa: CASSPGTGGTNVLTF
abundance: -; j_gene: TRBJ2-2; v_gene: TRBV12-3/TRBV12-4; d_gene: -; CDR3nt: TGTGCCAGCAACCTTTGGGACGCCGGGGAGCTGTTTTTT; CDR3aa: CASNLWDAGELFF
abundance: few; j_gene: TRBJ1-1; v_gene: TRBV20-1; d_gene: -; CDR3nt: TGCAGTGCTAGAGGGGGTGACACTGAAGCTTTCTTT; CDR3aa: CSARGGDTEAFF
abundance: -; j_gene: TRBJ2-1; v_gene: TRBV7-9; d_gene: -; CDR3nt: TGTGCCAGCAGCTTAGCCCCACCCTCTAATGAGCAGTTCTTC; CDR3aa: CASSLAPPSNEQFF
abundance: few; j_gene: TRBJ2-1; v_gene: TRBV28; d_gene: TRBD2; CDR3nt: TGTGCCAGCAGGCTAGCGGGAGGGACAAATGAGCAGTTCTTC; CDR3aa: CASRLAGGTNEQFF
abundance: once; j_gene: TRBJ2-3; v_gene: TRBV20-1; d_gene: -; CDR3nt: TGCAGTGCTAGAGAAAGGCAGTTCGGAGATACGCAGTATTTT; CDR3aa: CSARERQFGDTQYF
abundance: few; j_gene: TRBJ2-7; v_gene: TRBV24-1; d_gene: -; CDR3nt: TGTGCCGCACGTCTGGCAGGGCCGGGATCCCACGAGCAGTACTTC; CDR3aa: CAARLAGPGSHEQYF
abundance: -; j_gene: TRBJ2-3; v_gene: TRBV12-3/TRBV12-4; d_gene: -; CDR3nt: TGTGCCAGCAGAGTGGGAGTCGATACGCAGTATTTT; CDR3aa: CASRVGVDTQYF
abundance: few; j_gene: TRBJ1-1; v_gene: TRBV12-3/TRBV12-4; d_gene: -; CDR3nt: TGTGCCAGCAGTTATCACAGCAGAGACACTGAAGCTTTCTTT; CDR3aa: CASSYHSRDTEAFF
abundance: few; j_gene: TRBJ2-5; v_gene: TRBV7-2; d_gene: TRBD2; CDR3nt: TGTGCCAGCAGCTCGAATAAAGCGGGGGCCACCAGTTGGGGGACCCAGTACTTC; CDR3aa: CASSSNKAGATSWGTQYF
abundance: few; j_gene: TRBJ1-4; v_gene: TRBV20-1; d_gene: -; CDR3nt: TGCAGTGCTTTAACTCCGGACTTTCCGGAAAAACTGTTTTTT; CDR3aa: CSALTPDFPEKLFF
abundance: -; j_gene: TRBJ2-7; v_gene: TRBV27; d_gene: TRBD1; CDR3nt: TGTGCCAGCAGTTCATCACCCGGGACAGGGGGTCTGAACGAGCAGTACTTC; CDR3aa: CASSSSPGTGGLNEQYF
abundance: -; j_gene: TRBJ2-6; v_gene: TRBV28; d_gene: -; CDR3nt: TGTGCCAGCAGTGCCTTTGGGGGGGGGGCCAACGTCCTGACTTTC; CDR3aa: CASSAFGGGANVLTF
abundance: few; j_gene: TRBJ1-1; v_gene: TRBV24-1; d_gene: -; CDR3nt: TGTGCCACCAGTGGGGGGAACACTGAAGCTTTCTTT; CDR3aa: CATSGGNTEAFF
abundance: -; j_gene: TRBJ2-2; v_gene: TRBV12-3/TRBV12-4; d_gene: TRBD1; CDR3nt: TGTGCCAGCAGTTTTTCCTCGACAGGGTGGGCCGGGGAGCTGTTTTTT; CDR3aa: CASSFSSTGWAGELFF
abundance: few; j_gene: TRBJ2-5; v_gene: TRBV20-1; d_gene: TRBD2; CDR3nt: TGCAGTGCTAGACTAGCGGGGGGTCGGGACTTGTACTTC; CDR3aa: CSARLAGGRDLYF
abundance: -; j_gene: TRBJ2-7; v_gene: TRBV11-2; d_gene: -; CDR3nt: TGTGCCAGCAGCTTACTAAGGGTCGGGGAGCAGTACTTC; CDR3aa: CASSLLRVGEQYF